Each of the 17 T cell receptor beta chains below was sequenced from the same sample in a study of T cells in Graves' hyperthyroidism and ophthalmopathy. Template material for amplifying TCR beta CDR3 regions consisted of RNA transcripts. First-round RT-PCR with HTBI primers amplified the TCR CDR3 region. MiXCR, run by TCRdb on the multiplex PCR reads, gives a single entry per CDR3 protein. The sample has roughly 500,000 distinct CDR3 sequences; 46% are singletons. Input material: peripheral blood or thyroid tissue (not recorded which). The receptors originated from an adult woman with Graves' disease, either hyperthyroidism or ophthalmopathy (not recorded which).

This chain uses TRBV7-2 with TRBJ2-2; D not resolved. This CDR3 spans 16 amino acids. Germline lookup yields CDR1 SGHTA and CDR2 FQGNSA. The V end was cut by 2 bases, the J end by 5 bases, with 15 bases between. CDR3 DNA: TGTGCCAGCAGCTTATCAGGCCGCGGTGGGACCGGGGAGCTGTTTTTT. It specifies CASSLSGRGGTGELFF. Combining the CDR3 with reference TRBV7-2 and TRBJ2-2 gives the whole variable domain GAGVSQSPSNKVTEKGKDVELRCDPISGHTALYWYRQSLGQGLEFLIYFQGNSAPDKSGLPSDRFSAERTGGSVSTLTIQRTQQEDSAVYLCASSLSGRGGTGELFFGEGSRLTVL.

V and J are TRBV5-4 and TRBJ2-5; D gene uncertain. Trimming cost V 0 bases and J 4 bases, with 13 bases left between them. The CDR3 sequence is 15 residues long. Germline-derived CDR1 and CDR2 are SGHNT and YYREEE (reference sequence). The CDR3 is CASSLAERSIETQYF. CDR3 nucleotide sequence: TGTGCCAGCAGCTTGGCTGAGCGTAGTATAGAGACCCAGTACTTC.

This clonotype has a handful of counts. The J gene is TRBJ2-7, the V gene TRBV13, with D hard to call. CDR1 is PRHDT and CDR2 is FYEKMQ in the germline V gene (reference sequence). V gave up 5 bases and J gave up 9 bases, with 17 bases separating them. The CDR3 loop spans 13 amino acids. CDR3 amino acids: CASSPAPTKVQYF. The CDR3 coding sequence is TGTGCCAGCAGCCCAGCACCAACAAAGGTGCAGTACTTC.

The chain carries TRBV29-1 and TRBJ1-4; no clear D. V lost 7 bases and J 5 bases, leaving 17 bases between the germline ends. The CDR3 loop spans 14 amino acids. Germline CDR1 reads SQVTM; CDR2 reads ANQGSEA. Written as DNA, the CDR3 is TGCAGCGCCCTAGGGCCGGTTGACAATGAAAAACTGTTTTTT. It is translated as CSALGPVDNEKLFF. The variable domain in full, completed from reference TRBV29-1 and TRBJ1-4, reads SAVISQKPSRDICQRGTSLTIQCQVDSQVTMMFWYRQQPGQSLTLIATANQGSEATYESGFVIDKFPISRPNLTFSTLTVSNMSPEDSSIYLCSALGPVDNEKLFFGSGTQLSVL.

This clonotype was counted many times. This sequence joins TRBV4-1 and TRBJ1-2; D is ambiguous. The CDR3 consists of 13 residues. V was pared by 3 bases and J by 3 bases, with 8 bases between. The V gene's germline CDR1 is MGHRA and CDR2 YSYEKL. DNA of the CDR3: TGCGCCAGCAGCCAGGGCGGAGACTATGGCTACACCTTC. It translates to CASSQGGDYGYTF.

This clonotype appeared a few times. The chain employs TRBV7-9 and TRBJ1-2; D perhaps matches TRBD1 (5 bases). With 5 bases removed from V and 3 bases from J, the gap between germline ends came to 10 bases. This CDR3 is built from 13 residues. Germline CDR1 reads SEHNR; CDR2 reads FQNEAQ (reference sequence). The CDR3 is CASSGGGYYGYTF. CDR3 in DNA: TGTGCCAGCAGCGGGGGGGGATACTATGGCTACACCTTC. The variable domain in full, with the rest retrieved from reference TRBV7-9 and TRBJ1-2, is DTGVSQNPRHKITKRGQNVTFRCDPISEHNRLYWYRQTLGQGPEFLTYFQNEAQLEKSRLLSDRFSAERPKGSFSTLEIQRTEQGDSAMYLCASSGGGYYGYTFGSGTRLTVV.

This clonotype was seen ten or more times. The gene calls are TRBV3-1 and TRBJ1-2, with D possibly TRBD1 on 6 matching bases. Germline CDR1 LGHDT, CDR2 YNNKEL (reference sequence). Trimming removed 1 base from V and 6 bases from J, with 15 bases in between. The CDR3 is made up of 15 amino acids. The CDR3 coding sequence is TGTGCCAGCAGCCAAGCTAAGCGGGGGGCGCATGGCTACACCTTC. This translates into CASSQAKRGAHGYTF.

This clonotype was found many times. CDR3 region: CASSQGGLGRYEQYF. The CDR3 coding sequence is TGCGCCAGCAGCCAAGGGGGACTCGGGAGATACGAGCAGTACTTC. The chain links TRBV4-1 to TRBJ2-7; D may be TRBD2 (6 bases). The CDR3 extends over 15 amino acids. V lost 1 base and J 4 bases, leaving 14 bases between the germline ends. Germline V CDR1 and CDR2: MGHRA, YSYEKL.

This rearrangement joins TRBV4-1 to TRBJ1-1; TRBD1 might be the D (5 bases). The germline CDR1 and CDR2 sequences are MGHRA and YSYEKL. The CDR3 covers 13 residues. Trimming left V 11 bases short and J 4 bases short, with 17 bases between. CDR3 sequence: CASRRGMSTEAFF. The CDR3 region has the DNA TGCGCCTCACGGAGGGGAATGAGCACTGAAGCTTTCTTT.

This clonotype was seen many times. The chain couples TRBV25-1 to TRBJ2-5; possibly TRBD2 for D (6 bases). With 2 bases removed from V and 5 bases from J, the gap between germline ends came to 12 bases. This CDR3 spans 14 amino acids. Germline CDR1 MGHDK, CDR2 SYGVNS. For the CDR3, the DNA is TGTGCCAGCAGTGAAAGGGGAGGCGGGGAGACCCAGTACTTC. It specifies CASSERGGGETQYF.

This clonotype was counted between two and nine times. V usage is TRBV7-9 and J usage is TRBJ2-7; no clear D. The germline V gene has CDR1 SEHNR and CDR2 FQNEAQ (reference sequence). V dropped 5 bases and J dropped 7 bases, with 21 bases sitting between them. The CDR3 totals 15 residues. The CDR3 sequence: CASSPSTASPGEQYF. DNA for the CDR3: TGTGCCAGCAGCCCCAGCACTGCCAGTCCCGGGGAGCAGTACTTC. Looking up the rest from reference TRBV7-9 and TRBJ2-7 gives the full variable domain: DTGVSQNPRHKITKRGQNVTFRCDPISEHNRLYWYRQTLGQGPEFLTYFQNEAQLEKSRLLSDRFSAERPKGSFSTLEIQRTEQGDSAMYLCASSPSTASPGEQYFGPGTRLTVT.

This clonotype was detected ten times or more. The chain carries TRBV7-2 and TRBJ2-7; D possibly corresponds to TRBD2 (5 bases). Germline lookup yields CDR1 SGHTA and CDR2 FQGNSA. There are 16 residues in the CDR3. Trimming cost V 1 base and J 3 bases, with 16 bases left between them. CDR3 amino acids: CASSLGRTGLGYEQYF. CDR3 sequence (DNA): TGTGCCAGCAGCTTAGGGAGGACGGGTTTAGGCTACGAGCAGTACTTC.

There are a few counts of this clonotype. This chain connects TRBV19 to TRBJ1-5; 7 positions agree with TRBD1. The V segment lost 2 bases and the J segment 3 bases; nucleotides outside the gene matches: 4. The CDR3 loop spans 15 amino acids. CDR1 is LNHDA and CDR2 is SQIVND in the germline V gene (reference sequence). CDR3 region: CASSIMGQPNQPQHF. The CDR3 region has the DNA TGTGCCAGTAGTATAATGGGACAGCCCAATCAGCCCCAGCATTTT.

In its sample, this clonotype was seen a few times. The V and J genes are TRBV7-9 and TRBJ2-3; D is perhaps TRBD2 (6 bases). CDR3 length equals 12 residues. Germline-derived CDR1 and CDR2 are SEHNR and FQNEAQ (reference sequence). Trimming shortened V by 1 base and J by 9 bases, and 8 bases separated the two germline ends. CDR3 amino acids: CASSLVAATQYF. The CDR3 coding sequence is TGTGCCAGCAGCTTAGTAGCGGCCACGCAGTATTTT.

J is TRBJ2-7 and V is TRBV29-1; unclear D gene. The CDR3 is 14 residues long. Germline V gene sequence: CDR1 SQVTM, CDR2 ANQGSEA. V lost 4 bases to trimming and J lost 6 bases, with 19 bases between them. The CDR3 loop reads CSVVRPDVPIEQYF. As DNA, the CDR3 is TGCAGCGTTGTGAGACCCGATGTCCCCATCGAGCAGTACTTC.

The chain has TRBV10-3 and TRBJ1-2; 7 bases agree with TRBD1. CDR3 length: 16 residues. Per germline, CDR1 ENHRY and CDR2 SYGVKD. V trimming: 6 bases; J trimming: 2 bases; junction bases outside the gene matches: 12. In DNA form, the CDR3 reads TGTGCCATCAGGGACCGCGCCGGGACAGCAAACTATGGCTACACCTTC. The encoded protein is CAIRDRAGTANYGYTF.

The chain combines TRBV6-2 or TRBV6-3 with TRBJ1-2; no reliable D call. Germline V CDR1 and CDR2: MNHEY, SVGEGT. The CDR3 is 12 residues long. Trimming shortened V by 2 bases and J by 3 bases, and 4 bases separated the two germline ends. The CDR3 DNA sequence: TGTGCCAGCAGTTACACCGACTATGGCTACACCTTC. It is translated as CASSYTDYGYTF.